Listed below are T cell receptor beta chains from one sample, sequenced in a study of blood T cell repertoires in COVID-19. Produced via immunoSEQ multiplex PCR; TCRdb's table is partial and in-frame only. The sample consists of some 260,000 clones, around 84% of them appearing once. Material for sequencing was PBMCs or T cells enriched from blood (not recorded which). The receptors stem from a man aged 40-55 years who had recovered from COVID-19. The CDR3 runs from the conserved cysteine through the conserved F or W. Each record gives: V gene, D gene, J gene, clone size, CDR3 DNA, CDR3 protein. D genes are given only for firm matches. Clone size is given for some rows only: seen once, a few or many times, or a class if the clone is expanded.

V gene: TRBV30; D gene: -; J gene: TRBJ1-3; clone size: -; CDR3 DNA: TGTGCCTGGAGTAGCGGGACACTCTCTGGAAACACCATATATTTT; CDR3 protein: CAWSSGTLSGNTIYF
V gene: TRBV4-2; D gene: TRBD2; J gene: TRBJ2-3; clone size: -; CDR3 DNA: TGTGCCAGCAGCCAAGATGAGGGACTAGCGGGGGGCGCAGATACGCAGTATTTT; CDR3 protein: CASSQDEGLAGGADTQYF
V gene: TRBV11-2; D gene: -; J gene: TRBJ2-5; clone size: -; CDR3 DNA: TGTGCCAGCAGCTTAGCAGGGGGGAGAGAGACCCAGTACTTC; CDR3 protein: CASSLAGGRETQYF
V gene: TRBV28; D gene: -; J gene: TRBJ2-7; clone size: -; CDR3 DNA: TGTGCCAGCAGTTTCCAGTTTCTATCGGGCGAGCAGTACTTC; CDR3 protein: CASSFQFLSGEQYF
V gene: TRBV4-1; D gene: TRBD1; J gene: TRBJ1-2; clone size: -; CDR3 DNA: TGCGCCAGCAGCCAATCATACAGGGGGACCTATGGCTACACCTTC; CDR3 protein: CASSQSYRGTYGYTF
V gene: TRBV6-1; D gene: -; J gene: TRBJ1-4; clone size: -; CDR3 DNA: TGTGCCAGCAGTGAGCTTTTCGCGGGAGGGGGAGGTGAAAAACTGTTTTTT; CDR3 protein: CASSELFAGGGGEKLFF
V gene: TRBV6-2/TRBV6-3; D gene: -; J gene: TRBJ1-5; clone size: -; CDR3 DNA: TGTGCCAGCAGTTACCAGGACTTGCGGGGGAGCAATCAGCCCCAGCATTTT; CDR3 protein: CASSYQDLRGSNQPQHF
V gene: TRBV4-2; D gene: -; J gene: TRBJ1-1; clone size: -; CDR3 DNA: TGTGCCAGCAGCCAGCCCAGGGAATTTACTGAAGCTTTCTTT; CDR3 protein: CASSQPREFTEAFF
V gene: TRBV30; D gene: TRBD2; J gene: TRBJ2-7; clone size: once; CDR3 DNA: TGTGCCTGGTCTCGGGGGGCCTACGAGCAGTACTTC; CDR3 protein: CAWSRGAYEQYF
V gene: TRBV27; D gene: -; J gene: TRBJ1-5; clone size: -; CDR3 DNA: TGTGCCAGCAGTCTAATATCGGGTTATAGCGATCAGCCCCAGCATTTT; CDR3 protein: CASSLISGYSDQPQHF
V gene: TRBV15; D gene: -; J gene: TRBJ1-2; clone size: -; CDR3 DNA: TGTGCCACCAGCAGAGATCTCGGTGATGGCTACACCTTC; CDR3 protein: CATSRDLGDGYTF
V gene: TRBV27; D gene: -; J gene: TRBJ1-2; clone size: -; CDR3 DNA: TGTGCCAGGCTAATCTATGGCTACACCTTC; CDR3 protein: CARLIYGYTF
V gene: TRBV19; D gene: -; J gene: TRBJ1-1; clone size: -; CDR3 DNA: TGTGCCAGTAGTACACAGGGATTTAACACTGAAGCTTTCTTT; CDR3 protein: CASSTQGFNTEAFF